A single sample is the source of the 27 T cell receptor beta chains below, sequenced in a study of post-analysis software for immune sequencing data (dated by TCRdb to the mid-2010s). Results the study describes overall, beyond this receptor: Patients showed significantly higher frequencies than controls for 4 or 5 TRBV segments, among them TRBV5-6, TRBV5-1 and TRBV20-1.

These TCRs' antigens remain unknown. The library relied on PCR. The instrument was an Illumina HiSeq 2500. Unique molecular identifiers were incorporated into TCR beta cDNA libraries to reduce PCR and sequencing biases. The public reads were reprocessed in TCRdb via fastp at Q25 and MiXCR, keeping in-frame beta chains. Here each entry gathers all rows of one CDR3 protein and keeps the most common genes and DNA. Recorded for this sample are roughly 800,000 distinct CDR3 sequences; roughly 27% of them occurred a single time. Jointly, the top ten make up approximately 0.6% of the sample. The material sequenced was blood. The receptor source for this set is a girl aged 5-17 years with multiple sclerosis.

This clonotype has more than one count but fewer than ten. V is TRBV12-3 or TRBV12-4 and J is TRBJ1-4; D remains ambiguous. The ends were cut back, 6 bases at V and 8 bases at J, with 10 bases in the middle. The CDR3 consists of 12 residues. CDR3 residues: CASSPPSEKLFF. The CDR3 DNA reads as TGTGCCAGCAGCCCGCCGAGCGAAAAACTGTTTTTT.

The chain joins TRBV4-3 to TRBJ2-3, with D tentatively TRBD1 or TRBD2 (5 bases each). The germline gives CDR1 LGHNA, CDR2 YSLEER. The CDR3 spans 16 residues. V was pared by 2 bases and J by 0 bases, with 12 bases between. The CDR3, as DNA: TGCGCCAGCAGCCAAAGAGCTGGGGGTAGCACAGATACGCAGTATTTT. Protein sequence: CASSQRAGGSTDTQYF.

The rearrangement links TRBV20-1 to TRBJ1-6; D perhaps matches TRBD1 (5 bases). Germline V gene sequence: CDR1 DFQATT, CDR2 SNEGSKA (reference sequence). With 0 bases removed from V and 1 base from J, the gap between germline ends came to 13 bases. The CDR3 has 17 amino acids. CDR3 sequence: CSARDRAGLSYNSPLHF. The CDR3 region has the DNA TGCAGTGCTAGAGATCGGGCAGGGTTGTCCTATAATTCACCCCTCCACTTT.

The chain recombines TRBV11-3 with TRBJ2-7; 7 bases map to TRBD2. The CDR3 is made up of 15 amino acids. Germline trimming cut 3 bases from V and 7 bases from J; bases unmatched to any gene: 12. In germline, CDR1 is SGHNT, CDR2 YENEEA. CDR3 protein: CASSFGEGTYNEQYF. The CDR3 region has the DNA TGTGCCAGCAGCTTTGGGGAGGGGACCTACAATGAGCAGTACTTC.

V is TRBV12-3 or TRBV12-4 and J is TRBJ2-1, with 8 nucleotides matching TRBD2. Trimming took 5 bases from V and 2 from J; bases not matched to a gene: 8. The CDR3 contains 16 residues. The CDR3 spells CASSATSAKTYNEQFF. DNA for the CDR3: TGTGCCAGCAGTGCGACTAGCGCTAAGACCTACAATGAGCAGTTCTTC.

The chain has TRBV7-9 and TRBJ1-2; D is undetermined. V was clipped by 2 bases and J by 4 bases, with 11 bases between them. CDR3 length: 14 amino acids. Germline V gene lookup returns CDR1 SEHNR and CDR2 FQNEAQ (reference sequence). The CDR3 loop is CASSLTGLAYGYTF. CDR3 nucleotide sequence: TGTGCCAGCAGCTTAACGGGTTTGGCCTATGGCTACACCTTC.

In its sample, this clonotype was seen a few times. The rearrangement links TRBV10-3 to TRBJ2-7, with a tentative D call TRBD2 (6 bases). V lost 2 bases to trimming and J lost 1 base, with 6 bases between them. CDR3 length: 13 residues. Germline V gene sequence: CDR1 ENHRY, CDR2 SYGVKD. The chain's CDR3 is CAISEAGSYEQYF. The CDR3 DNA reads TGTGCCATCAGTGAGGCGGGGTCCTACGAGCAGTACTTC.

The rearrangement links TRBV7-2 to TRBJ2-2; tentatively, D is TRBD1 (6 bases). CDR3 length: 15 amino acids. Germline lookup yields CDR1 SGHTA and CDR2 FQGNSA. Trimming stripped 4 bases from V and 5 bases from J, with 14 bases between. CDR3 coding DNA: TGTGCCAGCAGCTCGAAGTATAGGGGGACCGGGGAGCTGTTTTTT. Amino acid sequence: CASSSKYRGTGELFF. The full variable domain, its missing parts supplied by reference TRBV7-2 and TRBJ2-2, is GAGVSQSPSNKVTEKGKDVELRCDPISGHTALYWYRQSLGQGLEFLIYFQGNSAPDKSGLPSDRFSAERTGGSVSTLTIQRTQQEDSAVYLCASSSKYRGTGELFFGEGSRLTVL.

This clonotype was detected a few times. The chain uses TRBV7-6 and TRBJ1-1; D gene uncertain. This CDR3 comprises 14 residues. Trimming cost V 2 bases and J 5 bases, with 12 bases left between them. Looked up from germline, CDR1 is SGHVS and CDR2 is FNYEAQ. The CDR3 is CASSLRAWGTEAFF. CDR3 nucleotide sequence: TGTGCCAGCAGCTTACGGGCCTGGGGAACTGAAGCTTTCTTT.

The chain uses TRBV3-1 and TRBJ2-5; 12 bases agree with TRBD2. The CDR3 covers 13 residues. V trimming: 3 bases; J trimming: 13 bases; junction bases outside the gene matches: 6. Germline V gene sequence: CDR1 LGHDT, CDR2 YNNKEL (reference sequence). CDR3 nucleotide sequence: TGTGCCAGCAGCCATGCTAGCGGGGGGGCCCGGTACTTC. Its translation: CASSHASGGARYF.

This clonotype occurred a few times. V gene TRBV5-1 combines with J gene TRBJ2-7, with TRBD1 matching over 8 bases. Germline V gives CDR1 SGHRS, CDR2 YFSETQ. The CDR3 is 14 residues long. Germline trimming cut 0 bases from V and 3 bases from J; bases unmatched to any gene: 2. Written as DNA, the CDR3 is TGCGCCAGCAGCTTGGCGACAGGGGTCTACGAGCAGTACTTC. Its protein product is CASSLATGVYEQYF.

The V call is TRBV10-3, the J call TRBJ2-5; a weak D match, TRBD2 (6 bases). With 2 bases removed from V and 2 bases from J, the gap between germline ends came to 18 bases. Germline CDR1 reads ENHRY; CDR2 reads SYGVKD. This CDR3 comprises 17 residues. DNA for the CDR3: TGTGCCATCAGTGAGGGGCCGGCGGGGAAAATTCAAGAGACCCAGTACTTC. Amino acids: CAISEGPAGKIQETQYF.

V is TRBV11-2 and J is TRBJ2-1; 9 bases fit TRBD2. Germline values: CDR1 SGHAT, CDR2 FQNNGV. V lost 5 bases, J lost 7 bases, and 6 bases stayed unmatched. This CDR3 has 14 amino acids. DNA of the CDR3: TGTGCCAGCAGCCCAGCGGGGGGTGTTAATGAGCAGTTCTTC. It encodes CASSPAGGVNEQFF.

The chain links TRBV20-1 to TRBJ1-5, with D possibly being TRBD1 (5 bases). CDR1 is DFQATT, CDR2 SNEGSKA, per germline (reference sequence). The CDR3 contains 15 residues. The V and J ends lost 7 bases and 1 base respectively, with 17 bases between them. This CDR3 reads CSVGTGTGSNQPQHF. The CDR3 bases are TGCAGTGTCGGGACCGGGACGGGCAGCAATCAGCCCCAGCATTTT.

This clonotype was counted only a few times. The chain recombines TRBV2 with TRBJ1-2; weak D call: TRBD1 (5 bases). Trimming took 3 bases from V and 4 from J, leaving 15 bases between them. The CDR3 is 15 residues long. Germline loops: CDR1 SNHLY, CDR2 FYNNEI. CDR3 coding DNA: TGTGCCAGCAGTGAGGGTCCCGGGACCATCTATGGCTACACCTTC. The encoded protein is CASSEGPGTIYGYTF.

This clonotype was observed a handful of times. CDR3 nucleotide sequence: TGTGCCAGCAGCTCGTTCGGAGATACGCAGTATTTT. Its translation is CASSSFGDTQYF. The rearrangement links TRBV7-2 to TRBJ2-3, with unresolved D. Between the trimmed V and J ends, which lost 4 bases and 5 bases, there was a span of 7 bases. This CDR3 spans 12 amino acids. The germline V gene encodes CDR1 SGHTA and CDR2 FQGNSA. Based on the CDR3 plus reference TRBV7-2 and TRBJ2-3, the full variable domain is GAGVSQSPSNKVTEKGKDVELRCDPISGHTALYWYRQSLGQGLEFLIYFQGNSAPDKSGLPSDRFSAERTGGSVSTLTIQRTQQEDSAVYLCASSSFGDTQYFGPGTRLTVL.

CDR3 region: CASSLGIGTYEQYF. The CDR3 bases are TGTGCCAGCAGCTTAGGAATAGGGACCTACGAGCAGTACTTC. V and J are TRBV11-2 and TRBJ2-7, with D unresolved. V dropped 1 base and J dropped 2 bases, with 9 bases sitting between them. Germline values: CDR1 SGHAT, CDR2 FQNNGV. The CDR3 length is 14 residues.

The J gene is TRBJ2-1, the V gene TRBV4-3; TRBD2 agrees at 8 bases. The V gene's germline CDR1 is LGHNA and CDR2 YSLEER. The length of the CDR3 is 18 residues. The J segment lost 6 bases and the V segment lost 4 bases, leaving 17 bases of the junction unmatched. The DNA of the CDR3 is TGCGCCAGCAGCCCGGTCCCGGGACTAGTGGGACTCTTCAATGAGCAGTTCTTC. Its protein product is CASSPVPGLVGLFNEQFF.

This clonotype was observed a few times. V is TRBV20-1 and J is TRBJ2-6, with a possible D match to TRBD1 (5 bases). From germline, CDR1 is DFQATT and CDR2 SNEGSKA (reference sequence). With 2 bases removed from V and 0 bases from J, the gap between germline ends came to 14 bases. The CDR3 is 17 residues long. DNA for the CDR3: TGCAGTGCTAGACACCGCCAGACAGACTCTGGGGCCAACGTCCTGACTTTC. Protein sequence: CSARHRQTDSGANVLTF.

This clonotype showed up just a few times. V and J are TRBV15 and TRBJ1-2, with TRBD1 matching 10 bases. The germline gives CDR1 LNHNV, CDR2 YYDKDF (reference sequence). There are 16 residues in the CDR3. J gave up 8 bases and V 1 base, and 10 bases lay outside the gene matches. The CDR3 DNA is TGTGCCACCAGCAGAGGACATGGGACAGGGGAGGGCGGCTACACCTTC. Protein product: CATSRGHGTGEGGYTF.

This clonotype was picked up a small number of times. This chain uses TRBV20-1 with TRBJ2-3; no clear D gene. Germline CDR1 DFQATT, CDR2 SNEGSKA (reference sequence). The CDR3 totals 19 residues. V was shortened by 0 bases and J by 4 bases, with 26 bases between the two germline ends. The CDR3, as DNA: TGCAGTGCTAGAGATCTTAGTCAGGCTTGGACCCCAAGGTCAGATACGCAGTATTTT. Translated, it gives CSARDLSQAWTPRSDTQYF.

This chain uses TRBV5-5 with TRBJ2-3, with TRBD2 matching over 8 bases. The trim removed 4 bases at V and 3 bases at J, leaving 10 bases unmatched. The CDR3 runs 16 residues. The germline gives CDR1 SGHKS, CDR2 YYEKEE (reference sequence). CDR3 coding DNA: TGTGCCAGCAGCATAGGAGCGGGGGTCTGGACAGATACGCAGTATTTT. This translates into CASSIGAGVWTDTQYF.

A few counts support this clonotype. The chain employs TRBV20-1 and TRBJ1-2; D is undetermined. CDR3 length: 15 residues. V lost 0 bases, J lost 4 bases, and 15 bases lay in between. The V gene's germline CDR1 is DFQATT and CDR2 SNEGSKA (reference sequence). CDR3 in amino acids: CSARDPQGPPYGYTF. In DNA form, the CDR3 reads TGCAGTGCTAGAGATCCACAAGGGCCCCCCTATGGCTACACCTTC.

V usage is TRBV18 and J usage is TRBJ2-7, with 7 bases aligning to TRBD1. This CDR3 region has 15 residues. V shed 3 bases, J shed 0 bases, and the junction held 5 bases outside the gene matches. CDR1 and CDR2 from the germline V gene are KGHSH and LQKENI. The DNA of the CDR3 is TGTGCCAGCTCACCTTGGGACAGTATCTCCTACGAGCAGTACTTC. Protein sequence: CASSPWDSISYEQYF.

The J gene is TRBJ2-1, the V gene TRBV3-1; 7 bases agree with TRBD2. Germline V gives CDR1 LGHDT, CDR2 YNNKEL (reference sequence). This CDR3 is built from 15 residues. The V gene end was trimmed by 2 bases and the J gene end by 4 bases; junction bases not matched to a gene: 5. The CDR3 bases are TGTGCCAGCAGCCAAAGGGCTAGCGGTTACAATGAGCAGTTCTTC. It encodes CASSQRASGYNEQFF.

The J gene is TRBJ2-1, the V gene TRBV6-5; D gene uncertain. V lost 4 bases and J lost 0, with 13 bases in between. CDR1 is MNHEY, CDR2 SVGAGI, per germline. This CDR3 contains 16 residues. CDR3 protein: CASSSPIALSYNEQFF. The DNA for the CDR3 is TGTGCCAGCAGTTCCCCGATCGCTCTCTCCTACAATGAGCAGTTCTTC.

The chain's CDR3 is CASSSLGGSREKLFF. CDR3 nucleotides: TGTGCCAGCAGCTCATTGGGGGGATCACGAGAAAAACTGTTTTTT. The V gene is TRBV7-2, the J gene TRBJ1-4; the D gene is possibly TRBD1 (5 bases). The V gene's germline CDR1 is SGHTA and CDR2 FQGNSA. The V gene lost 4 bases and the J gene lost 8 bases, with 17 bases spanning the gap. The CDR3 is 15 amino acids.